This T cell receptor beta chain is from a study of CD8+CD57+ T cells in acquired aplastic anemia listed by TCRdb under 2018. Regarding the complete study: Extracted DNA from sorted CD4+ and CD8+ cells averaged about 3.4 ug, ranging from roughly 0.17 to 27.4 ug. CD8+CD57+ expansion was defined as a frequency above the mean frequency observed in healthy subjects.

Points on this clonotype: Its antigen is unknown. At one end the junction does not follow the germline gene, possibly because of a read error.

Genomic DNA was used as template for profiling of TCR beta VDJ combinations and CDR3 sequences. An Illumina HiSeq 2000 was used for TCR repertoire sequencing. Concerning the study's data processing: TRBV/TRBJ rearrangement plots, CDR3 size and DJ length profiles, and Simpson's diversity index were used to evaluate the repertoires. The immunodominant clone was defined as the most abundant DNA sequence in deep sequencing data. CDR3 amino acid sequences were checked for sharing between subjects and were compared against published repertoires and the VDJdb database. In TCRdb, the public reads were trimmed at Q25 with fastp and aligned with MiXCR, with productive beta chains retained. Every distinct CDR3 protein forms one entry, paired with its most common genes and DNA. V and J calls and clone size were set by TCRdb, not the authors. The table for this sample lists 200,000 to 300,000 distinct CDR3 sequences; approximately 79% of them were counted only once. The leading ten clones occupy 40% to 50% of the sample.

Expansion of CD8+CD57+ cells had been shown by flow cytometry in the patients chosen for sequencing. Every patient had a diagnosis of severe acquired aplastic anemia based on International Study of Aplastic Anemia and Agranulocytosis and Camitta criteria. No therapy had been received by the patients at the time of blood sampling. In the study, sorted CD4+ and CD8+ blood T cells from patients with severe aplastic anemia and from healthy subjects underwent deep sequencing of TCR repertoires. In the USA, patient enrollment took place under clinicaltrials.gov protocols 00001620, 01623167, 00001397, 00071045, 00081523 and 00961064. Ficoll-Paque density gradient centrifugation was used to isolate peripheral blood mononuclear cells. Before DNA was extracted, CD4+ and CD8+ T cells were sorted using either FACS or magnetic beads. Here is what the overall study found, with its caveats: Between patients and healthy controls, no significant difference in CD8+ Simpson's diversity was found (P=0.060). Roughly 30 CD8+ CDR3 sequences were found to be shared between patients and controls, but these sequences appeared to be highly expressed in patients and within the immunodominant clones of the patients.

CDR1 LNHNV and CDR2 YYDKDF were looked up in the germline V gene (reference sequence). The CDR3 numbers 14 residues from cysteine through phenylalanine. The sequence is cut down to CDR3 DNA, 42 bases in frame from base 1. The rearrangement combines TRBV15 with TRBJ2-3; matching of 6 bases hints at TRBD1 as the D gene. Sequenced material: sorted CD4+, CD8+, or CD8+CD57+ T cells (not recorded which) from PBMCs. The receptor's source is a human donor with aplastic anemia. Here the CDR3 is given as CASTGVRGPDTQYF. The DNA reads TGTGCCAGCACCGGCGTCAGGGGCCCCGATACGCAGTATTTC.